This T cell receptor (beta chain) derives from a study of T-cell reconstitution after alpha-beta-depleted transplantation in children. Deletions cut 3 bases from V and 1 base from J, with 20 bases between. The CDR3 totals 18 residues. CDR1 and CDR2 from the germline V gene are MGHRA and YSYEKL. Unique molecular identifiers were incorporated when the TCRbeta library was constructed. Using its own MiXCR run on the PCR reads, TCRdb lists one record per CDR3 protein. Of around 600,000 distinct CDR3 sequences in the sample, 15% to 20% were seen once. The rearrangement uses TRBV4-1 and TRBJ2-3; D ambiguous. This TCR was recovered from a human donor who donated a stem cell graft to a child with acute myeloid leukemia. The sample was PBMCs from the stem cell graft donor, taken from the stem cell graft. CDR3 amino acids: CASSHLISPPSRTDTQYF. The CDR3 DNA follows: TGCGCCAGCAGCCACCTCATAAGTCCACCAAGCCGCACAGATACGCAGTATTTT.